The subject of this entry is one T cell receptor (beta chain). This sample was included in a study of blood T cell repertoires in COVID-19. At the level of the study: Samples representing acute and convalescent COVID-19 were sourced from the United States, Italy and Spain.

V lost 8 bases, J lost 6 bases, and 20 bases lay in between. Germline V gene sequence: CDR1 MNHEY, CDR2 SMNVEV (reference sequence). The CDR3 runs 15 residues. This table comes from immunoSEQ multiplex PCR, and its TCRdb copy is limited to in-frame clones, with some not included. The sample has around 300,000 clones, 86% seen once. This TCR was recovered from a woman in her thirties with active or convalescent COVID-19. This rearrangement joins TRBV27 to TRBJ2-1; tentative D call: TRBD2 (5 bases). Material for sequencing was peripheral blood. CDR3 bases: TGTGCCAGCGGAGAACGGGAAGGTCTGCGCAATGAGCAGTTCTTC. It codes for CASGEREGLRNEQFF.